The 3 T cell receptor beta chains presented below share a single source sample, sequenced in a study of post-analysis software for immune sequencing data. Overall study findings and caveats: Compared with controls, patients had more of about 5 TRBV segments, including TRBV5-6, TRBV5-1 and TRBV20-1.

These receptors are not linked to any known antigen. Incorporated into the TCR beta cDNA libraries were unique molecular identifiers, which served to reduce PCR and sequencing biases. A single record per CDR3 protein comes from TCRdb applying MiXCR to the PCR reads. The sample yields 650,000 to 900,000 distinct CDR3 sequences, around 46% seen once. The sample consisted of blood. The source of these receptors is a girl aged 5-17 years with multiple sclerosis.

The gene calls are TRBV7-2 and TRBJ2-7; D is possibly TRBD1 or TRBD2 (6 bases each). V was pared by 5 bases and J by 4 bases, with 18 bases between. The CDR3 spans 15 residues. From germline, CDR1 is SGHTA and CDR2 FQGNSA. CDR3 loop: CASSPNGGGGYEQYF. The CDR3 DNA reads TGTGCCAGCAGCCCCAACGGCGGAGGGGGGTACGAGCAGTACTTC.

V is TRBV12-3 or TRBV12-4 and J is TRBJ1-1; 7 bases align to TRBD1. The ends lost 3 bases at V and 6 bases at J; junction bases unmatched: 4. The CDR3 is 13 amino acids. CDR3 coding DNA: TGTGCCAGCAGTTTCAGGGGGACCGCTGAAGCTTTCTTT. It yields the protein CASSFRGTAEAFF.

This clonotype has a handful of counts. The CDR3 loop is CASSESWTSEGNEQFF. In nucleotides, the CDR3 is TGTGCCAGCAGTGAATCCTGGACTAGTGAGGGCAATGAGCAGTTCTTC. J is TRBJ2-1 and V is TRBV25-1, with TRBD2 matching 7 bases. CDR1 and CDR2 from the germline V gene are MGHDK and SYGVNS. J was trimmed by 6 bases and V by 1 base; bases with no gene match: 9. CDR3 length: 16 amino acids.